The TCR beta chain described here comes from a study of blood T cell repertoires in COVID-19. V lost 2 bases to trimming and J lost 5 bases; unmatched junction nucleotides: 11. This CDR3 has 17 residues. Germline V gives CDR1 LGHNA, CDR2 YSLEER. Original analysis: Estimation of nucleated cell counts was performed using reference gene primer amplification. Sequencing was performed with immunoSEQ multiplex PCR; in TCRdb, only in-frame clones are kept and a portion is missing. Clonal size and the V and J genes are those of that table, whereas D and trimming came from the DNA. The table lists 100,000 to 150,000 clones, around four fifths of them singletons, with 16% in the top ten.

Sequencing was performed on peripheral blood. The J gene is TRBJ2-5, the V gene TRBV4-3; TRBD2 aligns across 10 bases. The clonotype originates from a man aged 55 to 70 with active or convalescent COVID-19. The CDR3 spells CASSQYASGSVGETQYF. CDR3 sequence (DNA): TGCGCCAGCAGCCAATACGCTAGCGGGAGCGTCGGGGAGACCCAGTACTTC.